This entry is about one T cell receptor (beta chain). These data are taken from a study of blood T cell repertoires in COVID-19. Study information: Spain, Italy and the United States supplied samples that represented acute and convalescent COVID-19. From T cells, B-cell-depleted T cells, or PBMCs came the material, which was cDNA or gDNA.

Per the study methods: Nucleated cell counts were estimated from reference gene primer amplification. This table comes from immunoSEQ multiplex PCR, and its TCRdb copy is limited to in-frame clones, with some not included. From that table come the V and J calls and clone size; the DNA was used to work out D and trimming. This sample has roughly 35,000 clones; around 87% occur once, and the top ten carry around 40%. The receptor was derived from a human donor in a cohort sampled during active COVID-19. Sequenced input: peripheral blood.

In DNA form, the CDR3 reads TGTGCCAGCAGCACTGGACAGCTCTATAGCAATCAGCCCCAGCATTTT. Amino acids: CASSTGQLYSNQPQHF. The gene calls are TRBV6-6 and TRBJ1-5, with a weak D call TRBD1 (6 bases). CDR3 size: 16 residues. The germline V gene encodes CDR1 MNHNY and CDR2 SVGAGI (reference sequence). V was shortened by 6 bases and J by 0 bases, with 15 bases between the two germline ends.